This section outlines one TCR beta chain sequence together with its context. Its antigen is not yet known. Per-base quality was not reported, and no clone a single base away is much larger than it. Germline trimming: 7 bases from V, 11 bases from J; junction bases outside gene matches: 7. The CDR3, cysteine through phenylalanine, is 11 amino acids long. The only DNA kept is the CDR3, 33 bases in frame from the first base. The germline V gene gives CDR1 as MNHEY and CDR2 as SVGEGT. Ophthalmopathy patients had moderately to severely active disease, with a Clinical Activity Score of 3 or more, a NOSPECS grade of 4 or more, and a disease duration of less than 3 months. The study excluded patients with uncontrolled infections, other autoimmune diseases, pregnancy or lactation. Diagnoses relied on clinical symptoms, serum thyroxine and TRAb, thyroid ultrasound and orbital computed tomography. Ficoll-Paque density gradient centrifugation was used to isolate PBMCs from around 10 ml of fresh peripheral blood. Trizol reagent was used to extract total RNA, and RNA quality was then checked on an Agilent 2100 Bioanalyzer.

This entry comes from a study of T cells in Graves' hyperthyroidism and ophthalmopathy (dated by TCRdb to between 2018 and 2021). Notes on the research overall: Peripheral blood samples were taken at initial diagnosis, before any treatment was given. The 95 to 100 discovery patients were randomly split 7:3 into training and test sets. Once sampling was done, hyperthyroidism patients were given methimazole at a starting dose of 30 mg daily, whereas ophthalmopathy patients were given high-dose intravenous methylprednisolone. A discovery cohort of about 95 patients, approximately 45 with Graves' ophthalmopathy and 57 with stable Graves' hyperthyroidism, was used to find distinguishing TCR V-J signatures. Prospective prediction of ophthalmopathy was tested in an independent validation cohort of 18 to 20 hyperthyroidism patients and 15 to 17 patients who later progressed to ophthalmopathy. In addition, the study compared T-cell repertoires in thyroid tissue and in blood from over 5 Graves' hyperthyroidism patients. The paper reports TCR Vbeta CDR3 sequencing of approximately 130 peripheral blood samples: some 44 ophthalmopathy, approximately 74 hyperthyroidism and roughly 17 progressor patients. Beyond this particular receptor, the publication reports: Blood samples also contained most of the expanded thyroid clonotypes (frequency above 0.001), which suggests that blood repertoires may reflect thyroid immune responses. Ophthalmopathy was separated from stable hyperthyroidism by a 13 V-J signature model, with just over 85% sensitivity and roughly 81% specificity obtained in cross-validation and 80%/75% obtained in testing. No statistical method was used to set the sample size in advance, and investigators knew the group allocation. In validation, the model predicted progression to ophthalmopathy with approximately 69% sensitivity and over 72% specificity, a median of roughly seven months before onset.

The TCR beta CDR3 regions were amplified from the RNA transcripts. The first round of RT-PCR for the TCR CDR3 was performed with the HTBI primer set and the Qiagen OneStep RT-PCR kit. Libraries were constructed in a second round of multiplex PCR, after which size selection and purification were performed. Sequencing of the libraries was done on an Illumina HiSeq2000 using paired-end 100 bp reads. Per the source publication's procedure: SOAPnuke was used to process the raw data, with reads discarded if the reads contained adapters or uncalled bases, had a mean Phred below 15, or lacked an exact constant-primer or identifier match. High-quality paired reads were merged using COPE v1.2.5, and each unique nucleotide sequence was defined as a clonotype. MiTCR v1.1 was used to align the clonotypes against IMGT TRBV, TRBD and TRBJ reference segments. Only V-J combinations with frequency above 0.0001, covering 99% to 99.2% of repertoires, were analysed. The TCS score was defined as F50 (clonal expansion) divided by E x V (chaos), with BLOSUM62-based TCRdist calculated between CDR3 peptides within each V-J. Welch's t-statistics and random forest reduced 514 V-J features to roughly 13, which were used in a naive Bayes classifier (R e1071). TCRdb took the public reads, trimmed them with fastp at Q25, ran MiXCR for clone calling and kept in-frame beta chains. Records with the same CDR3 protein are collapsed into one entry carrying the most frequent genes and DNA. It is TCRdb's table, rather than the study itself, that gives the V and J calls and clone size. For this sample there are 530,000 or so distinct CDR3 sequences; about 24% appear just once. The ten largest clones capture around 10% of the sample.

The sequence was obtained from a woman in her thirties with Graves' ophthalmopathy. Sequenced sample: blood. The chain is made from TRBV6-2 or TRBV6-3 and TRBJ2-7; 8 junctional bases match TRBD2. The DNA sequence reads TGTGCCAGCAATAGGGCGGGGGGCGAGTACTTC. Protein translation: CASNRAGGEYF.